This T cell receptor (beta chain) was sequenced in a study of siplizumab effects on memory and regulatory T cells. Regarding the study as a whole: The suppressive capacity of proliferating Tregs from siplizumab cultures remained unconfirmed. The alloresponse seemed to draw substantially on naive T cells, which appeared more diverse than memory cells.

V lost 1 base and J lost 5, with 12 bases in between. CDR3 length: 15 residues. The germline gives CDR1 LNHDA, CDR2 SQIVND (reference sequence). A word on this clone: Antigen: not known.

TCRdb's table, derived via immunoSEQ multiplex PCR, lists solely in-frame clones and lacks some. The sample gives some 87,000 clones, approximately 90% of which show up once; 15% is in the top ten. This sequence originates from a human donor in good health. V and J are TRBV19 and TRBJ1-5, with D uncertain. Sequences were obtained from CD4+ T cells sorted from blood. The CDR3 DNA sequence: TGTGCCAGTAGTATAGTACCTGCCGGTTATCAGCCCCAGCATTTT. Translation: CASSIVPAGYQPQHF.